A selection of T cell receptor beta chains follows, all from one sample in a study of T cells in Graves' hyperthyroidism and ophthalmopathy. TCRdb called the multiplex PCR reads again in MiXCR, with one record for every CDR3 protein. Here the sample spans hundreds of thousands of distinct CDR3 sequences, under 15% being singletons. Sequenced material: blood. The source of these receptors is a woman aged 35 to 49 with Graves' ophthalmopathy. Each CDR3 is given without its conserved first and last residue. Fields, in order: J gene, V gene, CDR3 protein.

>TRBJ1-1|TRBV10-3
AISGGDWGGETEAF
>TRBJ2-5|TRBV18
ASSPAKNSETQY
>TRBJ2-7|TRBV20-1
SARDRLGGSYEQY
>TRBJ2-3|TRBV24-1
ATSGSGSSDTQY
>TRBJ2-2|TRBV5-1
ASSLGLAGVETGELF
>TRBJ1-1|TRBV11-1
ASRGDTTGGDTEAF
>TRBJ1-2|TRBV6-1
ASTEPGTGNYGYT
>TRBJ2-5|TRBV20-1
SARPLAGGVGETQY
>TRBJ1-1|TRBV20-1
SAEEGSGYTEAF
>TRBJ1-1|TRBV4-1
ASSWEDRVVAEAF
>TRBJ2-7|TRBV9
ANSVGDGSYEQY
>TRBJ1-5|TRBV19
ASTPRRDRGEQPQH
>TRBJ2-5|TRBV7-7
ASSASQGWQETQY
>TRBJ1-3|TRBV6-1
ASSAYVTGNTIY